This T cell receptor beta chain was sequenced in a study of T cell responses to AZD1222 COVID-19 vaccine. Profiled with immunoSEQ multiplex PCR; TCRdb holds only in-frame clones, not every one. The sample lists 100,000 to 130,000 clones; just over 85% were seen once. The junction had 7 bases not matched to a gene; V was cut back by 6 bases and J by 2 bases. The CDR3 is made up of 16 amino acids. Germline CDR1 SGHTA, CDR2 FQGNSA. Study-wide results and caveats: Reports say nearly half of spike-specific TCRs go after unmutated variant regions.

As for this clone: The target antigen is unknown.

The chain links TRBV7-2 to TRBJ2-3, with TRBD2 identical over 11 bases. Material: peripheral blood, obtained on day 0 of AZD1222 vaccination. This receptor was obtained from an adult in good health. Here the CDR3 DNA reads TGTGCCAGCAGTCGTCTAGCGGGGGGAAACACAGATACGCAGTATTTT. Its protein product is CASSRLAGGNTDTQYF.